One and the same sample provided the 32 T cell receptor beta chains below, sequenced in a study of blood T cell repertoires in COVID-19. Sequenced by immunoSEQ multiplex PCR; TCRdb stores in-frame clones only, minus some. The data contain 250,000 to 350,000 clones, 80% to 95% of them singletons. Sequenced: peripheral blood. These receptors originate from a woman under 40 with COVID-19, enrolled during active disease.

This chain connects TRBV5-6 to TRBJ1-4, with TRBD1 matching 9 bases. Germline-derived CDR1 and CDR2 are SGHDT and YYEEEE. The CDR3 sequence is 15 residues long. J lost 8 bases, V lost 1 base, and 6 bases had no gene match. The CDR3 sequence: CASSLPGQGDEKLFF. CDR3 DNA sequence: TGTGCCAGCAGCTTGCCGGGACAGGGCGACGAAAAACTGTTTTTT.

The rearrangement links TRBV30 to TRBJ2-1; 10 bases line up with TRBD1. The CDR3 totals 14 residues. V was clipped by 2 bases and J by 9 bases; unmatched bases: 7. Germline V gene data show CDR1 as GTSNPN and CDR2 as SVGIG (reference sequence). The CDR3 protein is CAWSWGQGLAEQFF. CDR3 nucleotides: TGTGCCTGGAGTTGGGGACAGGGGCTGGCTGAGCAGTTCTTC.

The genes are TRBV9 and TRBJ2-5; tentative D call: TRBD2 (5 bases). This CDR3 has 14 amino acids. CDR1 is SGDLS, CDR2 YYNGEE, per germline. V lost 0 bases and J 0 bases, leaving 6 bases between the germline ends. DNA for the CDR3: TGTGCCAGCAGCGTAGGAGGGAACCAAGAGACCCAGTACTTC. Translating gives CASSVGGNQETQYF.

The CDR3 region is CASSQDLASEYSTDTQYF. In nucleotides, the CDR3 is TGTGCCAGCAGCCAAGATCTGGCTAGCGAGTATAGCACAGATACGCAGTATTTT. The chain couples TRBV3-1 (or the pseudogene TRBV3-2) to TRBJ2-3, with D perhaps matching TRBD2 (6 bases). Germline loops: CDR1 LGHDT, CDR2 YNNKEL (reference sequence). The CDR3 consists of 18 residues. Trimming shortened V by 0 bases and J by 0 bases, and 16 bases separated the two germline ends.

This chain links TRBV2 with TRBJ1-2; D is unclear. Trimming removed 5 bases at V and 1 base at J, with 8 bases between. The CDR3 length is 13 residues. Germline CDR1 is SNHLY and CDR2 is FYNNEI. The CDR3 DNA follows: TGTGCCAGCAGTCGCGAAAATAACTATGGCTACACCTTC. This codes for CASSRENNYGYTF. Based on the CDR3 plus reference TRBV2 and TRBJ1-2, the full variable domain is EPEVTQTPSHQVTQMGQEVILRCVPISNHLYFYWYRQILGQKVEFLVSFYNNEISEKSEIFDDQFSVERPDGSNFTLKIRSTKLEDSAMYFCASSRENNYGYTFGSGTRLTVV.

This rearrangement joins TRBV7-9 to TRBJ1-2; TRBD1 matches 7 bases. The V gene's germline CDR1 is SEHNR and CDR2 FQNEAQ (reference sequence). With 5 bases clipped from V and 7 bases from J, the junction kept 7 bases outside the gene matches. The CDR3 contains 13 residues. This CDR3 reads CASSPRDSGGYTF. The CDR3 DNA reads as TGTGCCAGCAGCCCGAGGGACAGTGGTGGCTACACCTTC.

This clone was counted a few times. The V call is TRBV7-9, the J call TRBJ2-7; D gene unclear. CDR1 and CDR2 from the germline V gene are SEHNR and FQNEAQ (reference sequence). CDR3 size: 11 residues. Trimming took 1 base from V and 6 from J, leaving 4 bases between them. CDR3 DNA sequence: TGTGCCAGCAGCTTAGACGGCGAGCAGTACTTC. Translating gives CASSLDGEQYF.

The chain carries TRBV5-1 and TRBJ2-7; D ambiguous. The CDR3 covers 14 residues. CDR1 and CDR2 (germline): SGHRS, YFSETQ. The V gene lost 4 bases and the J gene lost 2 bases, with 13 bases spanning the gap. The CDR3 DNA reads TGCGCCAGCAGCATTGACATTCCTCCCTACGAGCAGTACTTC. Its protein is CASSIDIPPYEQYF.

CDR3 in amino acids: CASSHRTGGDSYEQYF. Written as DNA, the CDR3 is TGCGCCAGCAGCCATCGAACAGGGGGCGACTCCTACGAGCAGTACTTC. The gene calls are TRBV4-1 and TRBJ2-7; 9 nucleotides agree with TRBD1. CDR1 is MGHRA and CDR2 is YSYEKL in the germline V gene. J was trimmed by 0 bases and V by 3 bases; bases with no gene match: 6. This CDR3 contains 16 residues.

The CDR3 reads CASIPAGQVKGDGQPQHF. The CDR3 region has the DNA TGTGCCAGCATCCCGGCTGGACAGGTAAAGGGGGATGGGCAGCCCCAGCATTTT. This sequence joins TRBV25-1 and TRBJ1-5, with 7 positions matching TRBD1. The junction had 22 bases not matched to a gene; V was cut back by 7 bases and J by 7 bases. Germline V gene sequence: CDR1 MGHDK, CDR2 SYGVNS. The CDR3 is 18 residues long.

This clone occurred once. V is TRBV5-4 and J is TRBJ2-7; 7 nucleotides align to TRBD1. After removal of 4 bases from V and 3 bases from J, the junction contained 4 bases not matched to a gene. Germline V lookup: CDR1 SGHNT, CDR2 YYREEE (reference sequence). The length of the CDR3 is 13 residues. CDR3: CASSRGQDYEQYF. In DNA form, the CDR3 reads TGTGCCAGCAGCCGAGGACAGGACTACGAGCAGTACTTC.

The chain employs TRBV20-1 and TRBJ1-2; the D is unclear. This CDR3 has 13 amino acids. The germline gives CDR1 DFQATT, CDR2 SNEGSKA (reference sequence). Trimming took 3 bases from V and 4 from J, leaving 12 bases between them. The CDR3 nucleotides are TGCAGTGCTAGTAGCGGCATCACCTATGGCTACACCTTC. Protein: CSASSGITYGYTF.

This clone was counted between two and nine times. The genes are TRBV7-9 and TRBJ1-2, with 8 bases matching TRBD1. This CDR3 has 14 amino acids. V lost 5 bases, J lost 3 bases, and 5 bases stayed unmatched. Germline CDR1 is SEHNR and CDR2 is FQNEAQ (reference sequence). CDR3 nucleotides: TGTGCCAGCAGCCAAAACAGGGGGGACTATGGCTACACCTTC. Translated, it gives CASSQNRGDYGYTF.

CDR3 in amino acids: CASSHGGDRGNYNSPLHF. The CDR3 DNA is TGCGCCAGCAGCCATGGCGGGGACAGGGGTAATTATAATTCACCCCTCCACTTT. The J gene is TRBJ1-6, the V gene TRBV4-1, with 10 nucleotides matching TRBD1. Per the germline V gene, CDR1 is MGHRA and CDR2 is YSYEKL. The junction had 9 bases not matched to a gene; V was cut back by 3 bases and J by 4 bases. This CDR3 region has 18 residues.

Concerning this clone: Additional DNA sequences in this sample encode the identical CDR3. The rearrangement uses TRBV19 and TRBJ2-7; 8 nucleotides align to TRBD1. Germline CDR1 and CDR2: LNHDA and SQIVND (reference sequence). With 7 bases clipped from V and 0 bases from J, the junction kept 2 bases outside the gene matches. The CDR3 covers 13 residues. The CDR3 nucleotides are TGTGCCAGTACCGACAGGGGCTCCTACGAGCAGTACTTC. The encoded protein is CASTDRGSYEQYF.

This chain joins TRBV6-6 and TRBJ2-5, with TRBD2 identical over 8 bases. Germline CDR1 is MNHNY and CDR2 is SVGAGI (reference sequence). The CDR3 extends over 15 amino acids. J lost 5 bases, V lost 2 bases, and 7 bases had no gene match. The DNA of the CDR3 is TGTGCCAGCAGTTACGGCCAGCGGGAGTTGGAGACCCAGTACTTC. As protein: CASSYGQRELETQYF.

V is TRBV18 and J is TRBJ2-2; D perhaps matches TRBD2 (6 bases). The CDR3 extends over 15 amino acids. Germline assignment: CDR1 KGHSH and CDR2 LQKENI. Trimming took off 0 bases at V and 4 bases at J, with 9 bases between the two ends. The DNA for the CDR3 is TGTGCCAGCTCACCACCGGTGGGAGGCACCGGGGAGCTGTTTTTT. This encodes CASSPPVGGTGELFF.

The chain joins TRBV2 to TRBJ2-1; TRBD2 matches at 10 bases. The CDR3 spans 16 residues. Germline assignment: CDR1 SNHLY and CDR2 FYNNEI. Trimming cost V 4 bases and J 2 bases; bases outside gene matches: 5. CDR3 residues: CASSARTSGTYNEQFF. Here the CDR3 DNA reads TGTGCCAGCAGTGCCCGGACTAGCGGCACCTACAATGAGCAGTTCTTC.

A remark on this clone: This CDR3 is also generated by other DNA sequences in the sample. The chain uses TRBV5-1 and TRBJ2-1; 9 nucleotides agree with TRBD2. V dropped 0 bases and J dropped 4; count of bases not matched to a gene: 2. CDR1 and CDR2 from the germline V gene are SGHRS and YFSETQ. The CDR3 sequence is 15 residues long. CDR3 DNA: TGCGCCAGCAGCTTGGAACTAGCGGGTTACAATGAGCAGTTCTTC. The encoded protein is CASSLELAGYNEQFF.

The chain joins TRBV4-1 to TRBJ1-6; D gene unclear. Trimming removed 3 bases at V and 8 bases at J, with 11 bases between. Per germline, CDR1 MGHRA and CDR2 YSYEKL. CDR3 length: 14 amino acids. The CDR3, as DNA: TGCGCCAGCAGCCATGGTCTGAGGGATTCACCCCTCCACTTT. Protein product: CASSHGLRDSPLHF.

The chain couples TRBV5-1 to TRBJ1-2; unclear D gene. The V end was cut by 5 bases, the J end by 2 bases, with 16 bases between. Germline values: CDR1 SGHRS, CDR2 YFSETQ. This CDR3 has 15 residues. The CDR3 sequence is CASSLGLKTNYGYTF. The CDR3 region has the DNA TGCGCCAGCAGTCTTGGACTTAAAACCAACTATGGCTACACCTTC.

The chain is built from TRBV7-3 and TRBJ2-2; 8 bases agree with TRBD1. This CDR3 spans 14 amino acids. Per germline, CDR1 SGHTA and CDR2 FQGTGA. The V and J ends lost 2 bases and 6 bases, in that order; junction bases with no gene match: 2. This CDR3 reads CASSLQGAAGELFF. The CDR3 DNA sequence: TGTGCCAGCAGCTTACAGGGGGCGGCCGGGGAGCTGTTTTTT. The full variable domain, completed using reference TRBV7-3 and TRBJ2-2, is GAGVSQTPSNKVTEKGKYVELRCDPISGHTALYWYRQSLGQGPEFLIYFQGTGAADDSGLPNDRFFAVRPEGSVSTLKIQRTERGDSAVYLCASSLQGAAGELFFGEGSRLTVL.

The chain links TRBV7-8 to TRBJ2-2, with D perhaps matching TRBD2 (6 bases). Germline loops: CDR1 SGHVS, CDR2 FQNEAQ. The CDR3 loop spans 17 amino acids. Trimming shortened V by 0 bases and J by 3 bases, and 14 bases separated the two germline ends. CDR3 coding DNA: TGTGCCAGCAGCTTAGCGGGTTTACTAGCCCACACCGGGGAGCTGTTTTTT. Encoded protein: CASSLAGLLAHTGELFF. Combining the CDR3 with reference TRBV7-8 and TRBJ2-2 gives the whole variable domain GAGVSQSPRYKVAKRGQDVALRCDPISGHVSLFWYQQALGQGPEFLTYFQNEAQLDKSGLPSDRFFAERPEGSVSTLKIQRTQQEDSAVYLCASSLAGLLAHTGELFFGEGSRLTVL.

The CDR3: CASSPGQNYGYTF. The DNA for the CDR3 is TGCGCCAGCAGCCCGGGACAGAACTATGGCTACACCTTC. The J gene is TRBJ1-2, the V gene TRBV4-3, with TRBD1 matching over 7 bases. The length of the CDR3 is 13 residues. Germline V gives CDR1 LGHNA, CDR2 YSLEER. V dropped 4 bases and J dropped 2; count of bases not matched to a gene: 1.

This sequence joins TRBV7-9 and TRBJ1-5, with TRBD1 identical over 11 bases. Trimming took 4 bases from V and 3 from J; bases not matched to a gene: 2. CDR3 length: 15 residues. In germline, CDR1 is SEHNR, CDR2 FQNEAQ (reference sequence). The CDR3 DNA reads TGTGCCAGCAGCTCGGGACAGGGGGTCAATCAGCCCCAGCATTTT. It codes for CASSSGQGVNQPQHF.

The chain joins TRBV10-1 to TRBJ1-1; D is unresolved. The CDR3 covers 13 residues. V shed 8 bases and J shed 0 bases, with 10 bases lying between them. Germline CDR1 and CDR2: WNHNN and SYGVQD (reference sequence). The CDR3 is CASRRSLNTEAFF. The CDR3 DNA reads TGCGCCAGCCGGAGAAGTTTGAACACTGAAGCTTTCTTT.

This clone was counted between two and nine times. The sample has other DNA sequences that encode this CDR3 too. The V call is TRBV7-3, the J call TRBJ2-3, with 9 bases fitting TRBD2. CDR3 size: 15 residues. The germline CDR1 and CDR2 sequences are SGHTA and FQGTGA. Trimming cost V 2 bases and J 0 bases; bases outside gene matches: 0. The CDR3 region is CASSLAGGSTDTQYF. CDR3 coding DNA: TGTGCCAGCAGCTTAGCGGGAGGGAGCACAGATACGCAGTATTTT.

J is TRBJ2-3 and V is TRBV7-9, with a possible D match to TRBD2 (6 bases). The length of the CDR3 is 14 residues. Germline-derived CDR1 and CDR2 are SEHNR and FQNEAQ (reference sequence). V lost 7 bases to trimming and J lost 0 bases, with 11 bases between them. CDR3 in amino acids: CASTRESSTDTQYF. In DNA form, the CDR3 reads TGTGCCAGCACTCGGGAGAGTAGCACAGATACGCAGTATTTT.

This clone occurred a few times. The chain carries TRBV19 and TRBJ2-7; 7 positions match TRBD2. The CDR3 has 14 residues. V gave up 7 bases and J gave up 2 bases; unmatched junction bases: 8. Germline CDR1 LNHDA, CDR2 SQIVND (reference sequence). This CDR3 reads CASMPGGGTYEQYF. The CDR3 coding sequence is TGTGCCAGTATGCCGGGGGGAGGAACCTACGAGCAGTACTTC.

The chain combines TRBV28 with TRBJ1-4; D is ambiguous. The CDR3 spans 14 residues. The germline gives CDR1 MDHEN, CDR2 SYDVKM. V was pared by 7 bases and J by 0 bases, with 9 bases between. This chain's CDR3 is CASTTPATNEKLFF. CDR3 DNA sequence: TGTGCCAGCACAACACCTGCAACTAATGAAAAACTGTTTTTT.

This clone was counted between two and nine times. DNA of the CDR3: TGTGCCAGTAGTGTCCGGGACTCCTACAATGAGCAGTTCTTC. Encoded protein: CASSVRDSYNEQFF. The chain recombines TRBV19 with TRBJ2-1; maybe TRBD2 (5 bases). The CDR3 spans 14 residues. Trimming removed 5 bases from V and 0 bases from J, with 8 bases in between. CDR1 LNHDA and CDR2 SQIVND come from the germline V gene (reference sequence).

V gene TRBV19 combines with J gene TRBJ2-2; tentative D call: TRBD2 (6 bases). This CDR3 region has 15 residues. CDR1 LNHDA and CDR2 SQIVND come from the germline V gene (reference sequence). V lost 7 bases to trimming and J lost 0 bases, with 12 bases between them. This chain's CDR3 is CASMYSGANTGELFF. The CDR3 DNA reads as TGTGCCAGTATGTATAGCGGAGCGAACACCGGGGAGCTGTTTTTT.